The 14 T cell receptor beta chains in this list originate from one sample, sequenced in a study of shared clonotypes between healthy human individuals. The table came from immunoSEQ multiplex PCR; TCRdb's copy has only in-frame clones and leaves some out. This table holds about 2.4 million clones, 93% found once. Input material: naive CD4+ T cells from PBMCs. Subset of the sample: CD45RA+ positively selected. These receptors were obtained from a man between 18 and 29 years old in good health. Some clones in this sample may be carry-over from other donors' samples.

The V gene is TRBV14, the J gene TRBJ1-2; a weak D match, TRBD1 (5 bases). In germline, CDR1 is SGHDN, CDR2 FVKESK. The CDR3 consists of 15 residues. Trimming left V 0 bases short and J 3 bases short, with 11 bases between. CDR3 coding DNA: TGTGCCAGCAGCCAAGACCCACGGGGGTACTATGGCTACACCTTC. As protein: CASSQDPRGYYGYTF.

The rearrangement links TRBV6-1 to TRBJ2-2, with D perhaps assigned TRBD1 or TRBD2 (6 bases each). The germline V gene encodes CDR1 MNHNS and CDR2 SASEGT. The CDR3 sequence is 15 residues long. V dropped 7 bases and J dropped 1 base, with 13 bases sitting between them. The CDR3 loop is CASTARGRNTGELFF. CDR3 in DNA: TGTGCCAGCACCGCTCGGGGGCGGAACACCGGGGAGCTGTTTTTT.

In regard to this clone: The sample carries other DNA sequences with the same CDR3. The chain has TRBV5-1 and TRBJ1-2; D is perhaps TRBD1 (6 bases). The CDR3 contains 14 residues. Germline assignment: CDR1 SGHRS and CDR2 YFSETQ. V lost 4 bases and J lost 2, with 12 bases in between. In DNA form, the CDR3 reads TGCGCCAGCAGCACACAGGGTTCCAACTATGGCTACACCTTC. Translation: CASSTQGSNYGYTF.

The J gene is TRBJ2-7, the V gene TRBV7-9, with TRBD2 matching over 11 bases. Germline trimming cut 2 bases from V and 3 bases from J; bases unmatched to any gene: 3. This CDR3 is built from 15 residues. From germline, CDR1 is SEHNR and CDR2 FQNEAQ (reference sequence). DNA for the CDR3: TGTGCCAGCAGCTTATCACTAGCGGGAGTCTACGAGCAGTACTTC. It encodes CASSLSLAGVYEQYF.

The chain links TRBV9 to TRBJ2-3; 7 bases fit TRBD1. The CDR3 is 16 residues long. V dropped 4 bases and J dropped 2; count of bases not matched to a gene: 10. The germline V gene has CDR1 SGDLS and CDR2 YYNGEE. This CDR3 reads CASSPAGTAYTDTQYF. CDR3 DNA sequence: TGTGCCAGCAGCCCAGCCGGGACAGCCTACACAGATACGCAGTATTTT.

The chain couples TRBV7-2 to TRBJ2-2; 7 bases are a match to TRBD2. CDR3 length: 16 amino acids. The V gene end was trimmed by 4 bases and the J gene end by 1 base; junction bases not matched to a gene: 6. Germline CDR1 reads SGHTA; CDR2 reads FQGNSA. The DNA of the CDR3 is TGTGCCAGCAGCTCCAGACTAGCTGTGAACACCGGGGAGCTGTTTTTT. Amino acid sequence: CASSSRLAVNTGELFF.

The V gene is TRBV19, the J gene TRBJ2-3, with a weak D call TRBD1 (7 bases). Germline lookup yields CDR1 LNHDA and CDR2 SQIVND (reference sequence). V lost 5 bases, J lost 8 bases, and 17 bases lay in between. The length of the CDR3 is 14 residues. The CDR3 DNA follows: TGTGCCAGTAGTCCGCCAGGGGGACTGCTTACGCAGTATTTT. This translates into CASSPPGGLLTQYF.

This chain uses TRBV4-1 with TRBJ2-4; 7 nucleotides line up with TRBD2. The V gene end was trimmed by 1 base and the J gene end by 6 bases; junction bases not matched to a gene: 12. CDR3 length equals 17 residues. The germline V gene encodes CDR1 MGHRA and CDR2 YSYEKL. CDR3 coding DNA: TGCGCCAGCAGCCAAGCTGGACTAGTTCTGCCAAGAAACATTCAGTACTTC. It encodes CASSQAGLVLPRNIQYF.

This chain uses TRBV18 with TRBJ2-3; 9 bases map to TRBD2. The CDR3 sequence is 17 residues long. Germline lookup yields CDR1 KGHSH and CDR2 LQKENI. V trimming: 0 bases; J trimming: 2 bases; junction bases outside the gene matches: 6. The CDR3 loop reads CASSPPNSGRFTDTQYF. The CDR3 nucleotides are TGTGCCAGCTCACCACCGAATAGCGGGAGATTCACAGATACGCAGTATTTT.

This sequence joins TRBV6-5 and TRBJ2-3, with D maybe TRBD2 (5 bases). Germline CDR1 reads MNHEY; CDR2 reads SVGAGI. V lost 7 bases and J 2 bases, leaving 13 bases between the germline ends. The CDR3 consists of 14 residues. This CDR3 is CASMGGFFTDTQYF. In nucleotides, the CDR3 is TGTGCCAGCATGGGCGGGTTCTTCACAGATACGCAGTATTTT.

This clone was detected only once. Other DNA sequences in the same sample also yield this CDR3. The chain joins TRBV19 to TRBJ2-6; D is perhaps TRBD2 (6 bases). The CDR3 extends over 15 amino acids. Germline V CDR1 and CDR2: LNHDA, SQIVND (reference sequence). The V end was cut by 3 bases, the J end by 2 bases, with 8 bases between. The CDR3 DNA follows: TGTGCCAGTAGTATCGGAGGGGCTGGGGCCAACGTCCTGACTTTC. It translates to CASSIGGAGANVLTF.

The chain combines TRBV5-1 with TRBJ2-1; TRBD2 matches 7 bases. CDR3 size: 15 residues. Germline V gene lookup returns CDR1 SGHRS and CDR2 YFSETQ. The V segment lost 3 bases and the J segment 13 bases; nucleotides outside the gene matches: 16. The CDR3 is CASSSQREGRQEQFF. DNA for the CDR3: TGCGCCAGCAGCTCTCAGCGGGAAGGTAGGCAGGAACAGTTCTTC. Full variable domain (remainder filled in from reference TRBV5-1 and TRBJ2-1): KAGVTQTPRYLIKTRGQQVTLSCSPISGHRSVSWYQQTPGQGLQFLFEYFSETQRNKGNFPGRFSGRQFSNSRSEMNVSTLELGDSALYLCASSSQREGRQEQFFGPGTRLTVL.

The V gene is TRBV23-1, the J gene TRBJ2-7; tentative D call: TRBD1 (5 bases). TRBV23-1 is annotated as an ORF whose role is uncertain. This CDR3 has 19 amino acids. The V end lost 3 bases, the J end lost 0 bases, and 24 bases lay between the germline ends. CDR3 sequence: CASSHLRGISTASSYEQYF. Written as DNA, the CDR3 is TGCGCCAGCAGTCACTTAAGGGGTATTTCGACAGCAAGCTCCTACGAGCAGTACTTC.

This clone was seen a single time. The chain couples TRBV7-3 to TRBJ2-1; D remains unclear. CDR1 and CDR2 (germline): SGHTA, FQGTGA. Trimming stripped 4 bases from V and 6 bases from J, with 10 bases between. CDR3 size: 13 residues. CDR3 amino acids: CASSSSRTNEQFF. The CDR3, as DNA: TGTGCCAGCAGCTCCTCTAGGACCAATGAGCAGTTCTTC. Full variable domain (missing parts from reference TRBV7-3 and TRBJ2-1): GAGVSQTPSNKVTEKGKYVELRCDPISGHTALYWYRQSLGQGPEFLIYFQGTGAADDSGLPNDRFFAVRPEGSVSTLKIQRTERGDSAVYLCASSSSRTNEQFFGPGTRLTVL.